This T cell receptor (beta chain) was identified in a study of CD8 T cells in Susac syndrome. Random hexamers primed reverse transcription of about 0.45 to 1 ug RNA. From the immunoSEQ multiplex PCR reads, TCRdb called clonotypes with MiXCR, one entry per CDR3 protein. The sample holds 100,000 to 150,000 distinct CDR3 sequences, about 95% seen once. The table lists this clonotype with a few counts. The CDR3 covers 12 residues. The trim removed 6 bases at V and 3 bases at J, leaving 2 bases unmatched. CDR1 is LNHDA and CDR2 is SQIVND in the germline V gene (reference sequence). The clonotype originates from a human donor in good health. The chain has TRBV19 and TRBJ2-7; the match to TRBD1 covers 7 bases. The sequenced sample consisted of CD4+ T cells from PBMCs. As DNA, the CDR3 is TGTGCCAGTAGCGACAGGGTCTACGAGCAGTACTTC. Translating it yields CASSDRVYEQYF. The variable domain in full, with the rest retrieved from reference TRBV19 and TRBJ2-7, is DGGITQSPKYLFRKEGQNVTLSCEQNLNHDAMYWYRQDPGQGLRLIYYSQIVNDFQKGDIAEGYSVSREKKESFPLTVTSAQKNPTAFYLCASSDRVYEQYFGPGTRLTVT.